These T cell receptor beta chains were read from a single sample in a study of cytomegalovirus exposure and HLA in healthy donors. This table comes from immunoSEQ multiplex PCR, and its TCRdb copy is limited to in-frame clones, with some not included. The data hold about 100,000 clones, with approximately 76% observed a single time. Sequencing was done on a sample of PBMCs. These receptors all stem from a woman in her sixties in good health and CMV-seropositive. CDR3s include the opening cysteine and the closing phenylalanine or tryptophan. A D gene is named only where the DNA matches it firmly. The listing skips clone size in some rows; elsewhere it reads once, few, many or a size class.

v_gene: TRBV6-5
d_gene: TRBD1
j_gene: TRBJ1-1
abundance: NA
CDR3aa: CASSYGTGGGEAFF
CDR3nt: TGTGCCAGCAGTTACGGGACAGGGGGTGGTGAAGCTTTCTTT

v_gene: TRBV5-8
d_gene: TRBD1
j_gene: TRBJ1-2
abundance: NA
CDR3aa: CASSPWDSYYGYTF
CDR3nt: TGTGCCAGCAGCCCGTGGGACAGCTACTATGGCTACACCTTC

v_gene: TRBV28
d_gene: NA
j_gene: TRBJ1-6
abundance: once
CDR3aa: CASSFGRPAIGLNSPLHF
CDR3nt: TGTGCCAGCAGTTTTGGACGCCCGGCCATAGGACTTAATTCACCCCTCCACTTT

v_gene: TRBV5-1
d_gene: NA
j_gene: TRBJ2-5
abundance: NA
CDR3aa: CASSLGGRGAFPGQETQYF
CDR3nt: TGCGCCAGCAGCTTGGGTGGCAGGGGCGCCTTTCCCGGCCAAGAGACCCAGTACTTC

v_gene: TRBV2
d_gene: TRBD1
j_gene: TRBJ1-4
abundance: NA
CDR3aa: CASSMRQGGNEKLFF
CDR3nt: TGTGCCAGCAGTATGAGACAGGGGGGAAATGAAAAACTGTTTTTT

v_gene: TRBV5-1
d_gene: TRBD1
j_gene: TRBJ1-2
abundance: NA
CDR3aa: CASNPMDRNGYTF
CDR3nt: TGCGCCAGCAACCCGATGGACAGGAACGGCTACACCTTC

v_gene: TRBV5-1
d_gene: NA
j_gene: TRBJ1-1
abundance: NA
CDR3aa: CASRAGRAEAEAFF
CDR3nt: TGCGCCAGCAGGGCCGGCAGGGCAGAGGCTGAAGCTTTCTTT

v_gene: TRBV6-5
d_gene: NA
j_gene: TRBJ1-5
abundance: NA
CDR3aa: CASRGLGSNQPQHF
CDR3nt: TGTGCCAGCCGAGGGCTGGGAAGCAATCAGCCCCAGCATTTT

v_gene: TRBV2
d_gene: NA
j_gene: TRBJ2-6
abundance: NA
CDR3aa: CASSAARVSGANVLTF
CDR3nt: TGTGCCAGCAGTGCCGCCAGGGTTTCTGGGGCCAACGTCCTGACTTTC

v_gene: TRBV5-6
d_gene: TRBD1
j_gene: TRBJ1-2
abundance: NA
CDR3aa: CASSLGQGVDGYTF
CDR3nt: TGTGCCAGCAGCTTGGGACAGGGTGTTGATGGCTACACCTTC

v_gene: TRBV6-5
d_gene: NA
j_gene: TRBJ1-5
abundance: few
CDR3aa: CASSYDLAGAQHF
CDR3nt: TGTGCCAGCAGTTATGATTTGGCGGGTGCCCAGCATTTT

v_gene: TRBV7-2
d_gene: NA
j_gene: TRBJ2-7
abundance: NA
CDR3aa: CASSSGLVAAYEQYF
CDR3nt: TGTGCCAGCAGCTCCGGACTCGTCGCCGCCTACGAGCAGTACTTC

v_gene: TRBV6-5
d_gene: NA
j_gene: TRBJ2-4
abundance: NA
CDR3aa: CASSYFGTSNIQYF
CDR3nt: TGTGCCAGCAGTTACTTCGGGACTTCCAACATTCAGTACTTC

v_gene: TRBV5-4
d_gene: NA
j_gene: TRBJ1-2
abundance: NA
CDR3aa: CASSLWGGDYGYTF
CDR3nt: TGTGCCAGCAGCTTGTGGGGGGGAGACTATGGCTACACCTTC

v_gene: TRBV14
d_gene: NA
j_gene: TRBJ1-1
abundance: NA
CDR3aa: CASSQVQAPTEAFF
CDR3nt: TGTGCCAGCAGCCAAGTTCAGGCTCCCACTGAAGCTTTCTTT

v_gene: TRBV11-2
d_gene: NA
j_gene: TRBJ1-2
abundance: NA
CDR3aa: CASSLGQAYSSYTF
CDR3nt: TGTGCCAGCAGCTTGGGGCAGGCTTATAGTAGCTACACCTTC

v_gene: TRBV27
d_gene: TRBD1
j_gene: TRBJ1-5
abundance: few
CDR3aa: CASRDRGNNQPQHF
CDR3nt: TGTGCCAGCCGGGACAGGGGGAACAATCAGCCCCAGCATTTT

v_gene: TRBV5-1
d_gene: NA
j_gene: TRBJ1-4
abundance: NA
CDR3aa: CASSYGPPGNGGEKLFF
CDR3nt: TGCGCCAGCAGCTACGGGCCCCCGGGGAACGGTGGTGAAAAACTGTTTTTT

v_gene: TRBV20-1
d_gene: NA
j_gene: TRBJ2-7
abundance: NA
CDR3aa: CSASTRYEQYF
CDR3nt: TGCAGTGCGAGCACCCGCTACGAGCAGTACTTC

v_gene: TRBV27
d_gene: TRBD1
j_gene: TRBJ1-3
abundance: NA
CDR3aa: CASSRTGTNTIYF
CDR3nt: TGTGCCAGCAGCAGGACAGGGACGAACACCATATATTTT

v_gene: TRBV5-4
d_gene: TRBD1
j_gene: TRBJ2-7
abundance: NA
CDR3aa: CASSYGQGSHEQYF
CDR3nt: TGTGCCAGCAGCTATGGACAGGGCTCCCACGAGCAGTACTTC

v_gene: TRBV19
d_gene: TRBD1
j_gene: TRBJ1-1
abundance: NA
CDR3aa: CASSITGGSTEAFF
CDR3nt: TGTGCCAGTAGTATAACAGGGGGGAGCACTGAAGCTTTCTTT

v_gene: TRBV5-1
d_gene: TRBD1
j_gene: TRBJ2-3
abundance: NA
CDR3aa: CASSLGTGGDTQYF
CDR3nt: TGCGCCAGCAGCTTGGGGACAGGGGGAGATACGCAGTATTTT

v_gene: TRBV27
d_gene: TRBD2
j_gene: TRBJ2-7
abundance: NA
CDR3aa: CASSLSPPRLAGAEQYF
CDR3nt: TGTGCCAGCAGTTTATCTCCCCCGAGACTAGCGGGAGCCGAGCAGTACTTC

v_gene: TRBV7-3
d_gene: NA
j_gene: TRBJ2-1
abundance: NA
CDR3aa: CASSLGRASAYNEQFF
CDR3nt: TGTGCCAGCAGCTTAGGTAGAGCGTCGGCCTACAATGAGCAGTTCTTC

v_gene: TRBV11-3
d_gene: TRBD1
j_gene: TRBJ1-2
abundance: NA
CDR3aa: CASSVPGQGDYGYTF
CDR3nt: TGTGCCAGCAGCGTCCCGGGACAGGGCGACTATGGCTACACCTTC

v_gene: TRBV13
d_gene: NA
j_gene: TRBJ2-1
abundance: once
CDR3aa: CASSSPFAGNEQFF
CDR3nt: TGTGCCAGCAGCTCCCCCTTCGCCGGCAATGAGCAGTTCTTC

v_gene: TRBV2
d_gene: NA
j_gene: TRBJ1-5
abundance: NA
CDR3aa: CASGGLSENQPQHF
CDR3nt: TGTGCCAGCGGGGGCCTGTCTGAGAATCAGCCCCAGCATTTT

v_gene: TRBV19
d_gene: TRBD2
j_gene: TRBJ2-3
abundance: NA
CDR3aa: CASSPQTSGWADTQYF
CDR3nt: TGTGCCAGTAGTCCCCAGACTAGCGGATGGGCGGATACGCAGTATTTT

v_gene: TRBV10-3
d_gene: NA
j_gene: TRBJ2-1
abundance: NA
CDR3aa: CAISESAGEQFF
CDR3nt: TGTGCCATCAGTGAGTCAGCGGGTGAGCAGTTCTTC

v_gene: TRBV5-5
d_gene: TRBD1
j_gene: TRBJ1-2
abundance: NA
CDR3aa: CASTEDPGGYGYTF
CDR3nt: TGTGCCAGCACCGAGGACCCAGGGGGCTATGGCTACACCTTC

v_gene: TRBV19
d_gene: NA
j_gene: TRBJ2-6
abundance: NA
CDR3aa: CASSIDQGAGVWANVLTF
CDR3nt: TGTGCCAGTAGTATAGATCAGGGCGCCGGAGTCTGGGCCAACGTCCTGACTTTC

v_gene: TRBV10-3
d_gene: TRBD1
j_gene: TRBJ2-7
abundance: NA
CDR3aa: CAISPGQGAIGEQYF
CDR3nt: TGTGCCATCAGCCCGGGACAGGGGGCGATAGGGGAGCAGTACTTC

v_gene: TRBV30
d_gene: NA
j_gene: TRBJ1-3
abundance: NA
CDR3aa: CAWTGAGNTIYF
CDR3nt: TGTGCCTGGACGGGGGCTGGAAACACCATATATTTT

v_gene: TRBV5-1
d_gene: NA
j_gene: TRBJ2-2
abundance: NA
CDR3aa: CASSLRHNTGELFF
CDR3nt: TGCGCCAGCAGCTTAAGACACAACACCGGGGAGCTGTTTTTT

v_gene: TRBV5-4
d_gene: TRBD2
j_gene: TRBJ2-1
abundance: once
CDR3aa: CASSLRASPGGFF
CDR3nt: TGTGCCAGCAGCTTGAGGGCTAGCCCGGGGGGGTTCTTC

v_gene: TRBV7-2
d_gene: NA
j_gene: TRBJ2-7
abundance: few
CDR3aa: CASSLQMGQPYEQYF
CDR3nt: TGTGCCAGCAGCCTTCAAATGGGGCAGCCCTACGAGCAGTACTTC

v_gene: TRBV29-1
d_gene: NA
j_gene: TRBJ1-1
abundance: few
CDR3aa: CSVPQGTEAFF
CDR3nt: TGCAGCGTTCCCCAGGGCACTGAAGCTTTCTTT

v_gene: TRBV7-9
d_gene: NA
j_gene: TRBJ2-2
abundance: NA
CDR3aa: CSSSLPQGSVGGELFF
CDR3nt: TGTTCCAGCAGCTTACCGCAGGGGTCGGTCGGCGGGGAGCTGTTTTTT

v_gene: TRBV28
d_gene: NA
j_gene: TRBJ2-5
abundance: few
CDR3aa: CASSSQETQYF
CDR3nt: TGTGCCAGCAGTTCGCAAGAGACCCAGTACTTC

v_gene: TRBV30
d_gene: NA
j_gene: TRBJ1-4
abundance: NA
CDR3aa: CAWSRDREKLFF
CDR3nt: TGTGCCTGGAGTCGCGACAGGGAAAAACTGTTTTTT

v_gene: TRBV10-3
d_gene: TRBD2
j_gene: TRBJ2-3
abundance: few
CDR3aa: CAVLAGARDTQYF
CDR3nt: TGTGCCGTCCTAGCGGGAGCTAGGGATACGCAGTATTTT

v_gene: TRBV7-8
d_gene: NA
j_gene: TRBJ1-2
abundance: once
CDR3aa: CASSPSELYGYTF
CDR3nt: TGTGCCAGCAGCCCCAGCGAACTCTATGGCTACACCTTC

v_gene: TRBV28
d_gene: NA
j_gene: TRBJ2-2
abundance: NA
CDR3aa: CASSLQTGFGGELFF
CDR3nt: TGTGCCAGCAGTCTACAAACAGGGTTTGGCGGGGAGCTGTTTTTT

v_gene: TRBV11-2
d_gene: NA
j_gene: TRBJ2-5
abundance: NA
CDR3aa: CASSPRLGQETQYF
CDR3nt: TGTGCCAGCAGCCCGAGACTAGGTCAAGAGACCCAGTACTTC

v_gene: TRBV2
d_gene: NA
j_gene: TRBJ2-7
abundance: NA
CDR3aa: CASSELGAGGPYEQYF
CDR3nt: TGTGCCAGCAGTGAACTGGGGGCTGGTGGTCCCTACGAGCAGTACTTC

v_gene: TRBV29-1
d_gene: TRBD1
j_gene: TRBJ2-3
abundance: few
CDR3aa: CSVESPQGAATDTQYF
CDR3nt: TGCAGCGTTGAATCCCCGCAGGGGGCTGCGACAGATACGCAGTATTTT

v_gene: TRBV7-9
d_gene: TRBD1
j_gene: TRBJ1-1
abundance: NA
CDR3aa: CASSSILSSTGPNTEAFF
CDR3nt: TGTGCCAGCAGCTCAATCCTCTCCTCGACAGGGCCAAACACTGAAGCTTTCTTT

v_gene: TRBV29-1
d_gene: NA
j_gene: TRBJ2-1
abundance: many
CDR3aa: CSVDWHNEQFF
CDR3nt: TGCAGCGTTGACTGGCACAATGAGCAGTTCTTC

v_gene: TRBV13
d_gene: TRBD1
j_gene: TRBJ2-7
abundance: NA
CDR3aa: CASSRGQGFGEQYF
CDR3nt: TGTGCCAGCAGCCGAGGACAGGGGTTCGGCGAGCAGTACTTC

v_gene: TRBV7-3
d_gene: TRBD2
j_gene: TRBJ2-1
abundance: NA
CDR3aa: CASSLNPSGSYNEQFF
CDR3nt: TGTGCCAGCAGCTTAAATCCTAGCGGGTCCTACAATGAGCAGTTCTTC

v_gene: TRBV4-1
d_gene: TRBD2
j_gene: TRBJ2-1
abundance: once
CDR3aa: CASSPSFYSGRANEQFF
CDR3nt: TGCGCCAGCAGCCCAAGTTTCTATAGCGGGAGGGCCAATGAGCAGTTCTTC

v_gene: TRBV19
d_gene: NA
j_gene: TRBJ2-3
abundance: NA
CDR3aa: CASSLGGSSTDTQYF
CDR3nt: TGTGCCAGTAGTCTTGGGGGGTCTAGCACAGATACGCAGTATTTT